This T cell receptor (beta chain) was captured by sequencing in a study of T cells in Graves' hyperthyroidism and ophthalmopathy. This clonotype was counted many times. Researchers took RNA transcripts and amplified the TCR beta CDR3 regions from them. The HTBI primer set served for first-round RT-PCR of the TCR CDR3. TCRdb called the multiplex PCR reads again in MiXCR, with one record for every CDR3 protein. In the table there are around 500,000 distinct CDR3 sequences, approximately 14% of which are singletons. The CDR3 has 15 residues. From germline, CDR1 is SEHNR and CDR2 FQNEAQ (reference sequence). Trimming removed 3 bases from V and 7 bases from J, with 16 bases in between.

The chain couples TRBV7-9 to TRBJ2-1; D perhaps matches TRBD2 (5 bases). Sequencing input: blood. The receptor comes from a woman between 35 and 50 years old with Graves' hyperthyroidism. The CDR3: CASSLPGGQKNEQFF. CDR3 coding DNA: TGTGCCAGCAGCTTGCCTGGCGGGCAGAAAAATGAGCAGTTCTTC.